These T cell receptor beta chains were read from a single sample in a study of regulatory and conventional T cells in RAG deficiency. Method: immunoSEQ multiplex PCR; TCRdb's copy keeps in-frame clones and lacks some. The sample shows about 12,000 clones, 85% to 95% of them seen only once. These same data were also listed under a study on regulatory T cells.

The specimen sequenced was CD4+ effector T cells sorted from blood. These TCRs come from a human donor in good health. CDR3s include the opening cysteine and the closing phenylalanine or tryptophan. The D gene is left open where the match is weak. Where a row states a size, it is once, few, many or the class of an expanded clone; other rows omit it.

D gene: TRBD1; J gene: TRBJ1-5; clone size: .; V gene: TRBV19; CDR3 DNA: TGTGCCAGTACCGGGGCAGGGGGTGACAATCAGCCCCAGCATTTT; CDR3 protein: CASTGAGGDNQPQHF
D gene: .; J gene: TRBJ2-7; clone size: .; V gene: TRBV7-2; CDR3 DNA: TGTGCCAGCAGCGGCGACTCAGGCTACGAGCAGTACTTC; CDR3 protein: CASSGDSGYEQYF
D gene: .; J gene: TRBJ1-1; clone size: .; V gene: TRBV6-5; CDR3 DNA: TGTGCCAGCAGTTACTCCCCGGTCCGACTGAACACTGAAGCTTTCTTT; CDR3 protein: CASSYSPVRLNTEAFF
D gene: TRBD2; J gene: TRBJ2-1; clone size: .; V gene: TRBV18; CDR3 DNA: TGTGCCAGCTCACCAGTTAGCGGGAGTATAAATGAGCAGTTCTTC; CDR3 protein: CASSPVSGSINEQFF
D gene: .; J gene: TRBJ2-2; clone size: .; V gene: TRBV9; CDR3 DNA: TGTGCCAGCAGCGTAGTCTCGGGCACCGGGGAGCTGTTTTTT; CDR3 protein: CASSVVSGTGELFF
D gene: .; J gene: TRBJ1-6; clone size: .; V gene: TRBV6-5; CDR3 DNA: TGTGCCAGAAGGGGGGGGCAATCCTATAATTCACCCCTCCACTTT; CDR3 protein: CARRGGQSYNSPLHF
D gene: .; J gene: TRBJ2-7; clone size: once; V gene: TRBV6-6; CDR3 DNA: TGTGCCAGCAGCACAGGGTACGAGCAGTACTTC; CDR3 protein: CASSTGYEQYF
D gene: .; J gene: TRBJ2-2; clone size: .; V gene: TRBV7-8; CDR3 DNA: TGTGCCAGCAGCCCTCTTGGAGGGACCGGGGAGCTGTTTTTT; CDR3 protein: CASSPLGGTGELFF
D gene: .; J gene: TRBJ2-4; clone size: .; V gene: TRBV18; CDR3 DNA: TGTGCCAGCTCTGGTGGCACGCTAGCCAAAAACATTCAGTACTTC; CDR3 protein: CASSGGTLAKNIQYF
D gene: .; J gene: TRBJ2-2; clone size: .; V gene: TRBV6-5; CDR3 DNA: TGTGCCAGCAGCGGATACACCGGGGAGCTGTTTTTT; CDR3 protein: CASSGYTGELFF
D gene: .; J gene: TRBJ2-2; clone size: .; V gene: TRBV7-6; CDR3 DNA: TGTGCCAGCAGCTTAGGTGCGACGGGGGCCGGGGAGCTGTTTTTT; CDR3 protein: CASSLGATGAGELFF
D gene: .; J gene: TRBJ1-5; clone size: once; V gene: TRBV28; CDR3 DNA: TGTGCCTCCGGTAATGGGGGCGTAGATCAGCCCCAGCATTTT; CDR3 protein: CASGNGGVDQPQHF
D gene: TRBD1; J gene: TRBJ2-3; clone size: once; V gene: TRBV5-1; CDR3 DNA: TGCGCCAGCAGCTTGGGGACAGGGGAAAGTACGCAGTATTTT; CDR3 protein: CASSLGTGESTQYF
D gene: TRBD1; J gene: TRBJ1-6; clone size: .; V gene: TRBV5-1; CDR3 DNA: TGCGCCAGCAGCTTGGCAGACAGGGTCGCTTCACCCCTCCACTTT; CDR3 protein: CASSLADRVASPLHF
D gene: .; J gene: TRBJ1-1; clone size: .; V gene: TRBV6-1; CDR3 DNA: TGTGCGGGAGAAGACAGGCGCCGTGGGAACACTGAAGCTTTCTTT; CDR3 protein: CAGEDRRRGNTEAFF
D gene: .; J gene: TRBJ2-3; clone size: .; V gene: TRBV7-8; CDR3 DNA: TGTGCCAGCAGAAATAGCGTGGCAGATACGCAGTATTTT; CDR3 protein: CASRNSVADTQYF
D gene: .; J gene: TRBJ1-2; clone size: .; V gene: TRBV30; CDR3 DNA: TGTGCCTGGAATACAGGGTACTACTATGGCTACACCTTC; CDR3 protein: CAWNTGYYYGYTF
D gene: TRBD1; J gene: TRBJ1-1; clone size: .; V gene: TRBV7-9; CDR3 DNA: TGTGCCAGCAGCCCAGACAGGGTCTTTACGAAAGGCACTGAAGCTTTCTTT; CDR3 protein: CASSPDRVFTKGTEAFF
D gene: .; J gene: TRBJ1-1; clone size: .; V gene: TRBV7-9; CDR3 DNA: TGTGCCAGCAGCTTACAGGGGCAGAACACTGAAGCTTTCTTT; CDR3 protein: CASSLQGQNTEAFF
D gene: .; J gene: TRBJ1-1; clone size: .; V gene: TRBV5-4; CDR3 DNA: TGTGCCAGCAGGAATAGACGGAACACTGAAGCTTTCTTT; CDR3 protein: CASRNRRNTEAFF
D gene: .; J gene: TRBJ1-4; clone size: few; V gene: TRBV21-1; CDR3 DNA: TGTGCCAGCAGCAAAGCCAAGGGGTGGCCTAATGAAAAACTGTTTTTT; CDR3 protein: CASSKAKGWPNEKLFF
D gene: TRBD1; J gene: TRBJ1-2; clone size: .; V gene: TRBV30; CDR3 DNA: TGTGCCTGGAGTGACAGGGGGGACTATGGCTACACCTTC; CDR3 protein: CAWSDRGDYGYTF
D gene: .; J gene: TRBJ1-4; clone size: .; V gene: TRBV7-6; CDR3 DNA: TGTGCCAGCAGCGCGGGCGGGGTCAGTGAAAAACTGTTTTTT; CDR3 protein: CASSAGGVSEKLFF
D gene: .; J gene: TRBJ2-6; clone size: .; V gene: TRBV6-5; CDR3 DNA: TGTGCCAGCAGTAATGCACAAAGTCGGGCCAACGTCCTGACTTTC; CDR3 protein: CASSNAQSRANVLTF
D gene: .; J gene: TRBJ1-6; clone size: .; V gene: TRBV7-8; CDR3 DNA: TGTGCCAGCAGCTTAGTCCGACCGTCGAATTCACCCCTCCACTTT; CDR3 protein: CASSLVRPSNSPLHF
D gene: TRBD2; J gene: TRBJ2-1; clone size: .; V gene: TRBV6-1; CDR3 DNA: TGTGCCAGCAGGAGCGGGGGGGCAGACAATGAGCAGTTCTTC; CDR3 protein: CASRSGGADNEQFF
D gene: .; J gene: TRBJ1-5; clone size: .; V gene: TRBV9; CDR3 DNA: TGTGCCAGCAACGTAGGGACCGGGTCACTTAATCAGCCCCAGCATTTT; CDR3 protein: CASNVGTGSLNQPQHF
D gene: .; J gene: TRBJ2-7; clone size: .; V gene: TRBV28; CDR3 DNA: TGTGCCAGCAGTTTCAGGGGATTCGAGCAGTACTTC; CDR3 protein: CASSFRGFEQYF
D gene: .; J gene: TRBJ1-2; clone size: .; V gene: TRBV4-1; CDR3 DNA: TGCGCCAGCAGCCAAGAAGGGACGAGATATGGCTACACCTTC; CDR3 protein: CASSQEGTRYGYTF
D gene: .; J gene: TRBJ1-1; clone size: .; V gene: TRBV2; CDR3 DNA: TGTGCCGGCCAGAGGGGGGTATTGACTGAAGCTTTCTTT; CDR3 protein: CAGQRGVLTEAFF
D gene: TRBD2; J gene: TRBJ2-2; clone size: .; V gene: TRBV19; CDR3 DNA: TGTGCCAGTAGCCACGGGGGGGCCGGAACCGGGGAGCTGTTTTTT; CDR3 protein: CASSHGGAGTGELFF
D gene: .; J gene: TRBJ1-1; clone size: .; V gene: TRBV7-8; CDR3 DNA: TGTGCCAGCAGCTTTGAACAGGGAGTTGGAACTGAAGCTTTCTTT; CDR3 protein: CASSFEQGVGTEAFF
D gene: .; J gene: TRBJ1-5; clone size: .; V gene: TRBV18; CDR3 DNA: TGTGCCAGCTCACTCGAGACAGTAAATAGCAATCAGCCCCAGCATTTT; CDR3 protein: CASSLETVNSNQPQHF
D gene: .; J gene: TRBJ1-5; clone size: .; V gene: TRBV29-1; CDR3 DNA: TGCAGCGTTATCACGGGCAATCAGCCCCAGCATTTT; CDR3 protein: CSVITGNQPQHF
D gene: .; J gene: TRBJ1-1; clone size: .; V gene: TRBV6-5; CDR3 DNA: TGTGCCAGCAGTTACAGCCGGGGTAACACTGAAGCTTTCTTT; CDR3 protein: CASSYSRGNTEAFF
D gene: TRBD1; J gene: TRBJ1-2; clone size: .; V gene: TRBV29-1; CDR3 DNA: TGCAGCGTTGAGGGACCGGGACAGGGAGGCTATGGCTACACCTTC; CDR3 protein: CSVEGPGQGGYGYTF
D gene: TRBD1; J gene: TRBJ2-2; clone size: .; V gene: TRBV10-1; CDR3 DNA: TGCGCCAGCAGTGAGTGGGATACAGGGGTGACCGGGGAGCTGTTTTTT; CDR3 protein: CASSEWDTGVTGELFF
D gene: .; J gene: TRBJ2-7; clone size: .; V gene: TRBV30; CDR3 DNA: TGTGCCTGGAGTGTGAATCGGGTCTACGAGCAGTACTTC; CDR3 protein: CAWSVNRVYEQYF